The next 21 T cell receptor beta chains were all read from a single sample in a study of T cells after yellow fever vaccination. TCRdb reprocessed the 5' RACE reads with MiXCR, giving one entry per CDR3 protein. In the table there are approximately 300,000 distinct CDR3 sequences, around 6.8% of which are singletons. The input for sequencing was PBMCs, taken roughly 46 days after the first yellow fever vaccination. Source of these receptors: a man between 18 and 29 years old who received the YFV17D yellow fever vaccine.

Only a few counts were recorded for this clonotype. This chain joins TRBV24-1 and TRBJ1-2; 7 nucleotides align to TRBD1. CDR1 is KGHDR and CDR2 is SFDVKD in the germline V gene. The CDR3 is made up of 14 amino acids. V lost 4 bases, J lost 6 bases, and 7 bases stayed unmatched. CDR3 DNA: TGTGCCACCAGTGACGCGGGACAGCCGAATGGCTACACCTTC. Translated, it gives CATSDAGQPNGYTF.

This clonotype was seen more than once but under ten times. The gene calls are TRBV19 and TRBJ1-1; D not resolved. The CDR3 loop spans 13 amino acids. V gave up 3 bases and J gave up 5 bases, with 10 bases separating them. The germline V gene has CDR1 LNHDA and CDR2 SQIVND (reference sequence). The CDR3 protein is CASSMFGMTEAFF. In nucleotides, the CDR3 is TGTGCCAGTAGTATGTTCGGGATGACTGAAGCTTTCTTT. Based on the CDR3 plus reference TRBV19 and TRBJ1-1, the full variable domain is DGGITQSPKYLFRKEGQNVTLSCEQNLNHDAMYWYRQDPGQGLRLIYYSQIVNDFQKGDIAEGYSVSREKKESFPLTVTSAQKNPTAFYLCASSMFGMTEAFFGQGTRLTVV.

Ten or more counts support this clonotype. The genes are TRBV15 and TRBJ1-1; D remains unclear. The CDR3 consists of 12 residues. Looked up from germline, CDR1 is LNHNV and CDR2 is YYDKDF (reference sequence). The ends were cut back, 0 bases at V and 10 bases at J, with 9 bases in the middle. CDR3 residues: CATSRDVEGAFF. In DNA form, the CDR3 reads TGTGCCACCAGCAGAGATGTCGAGGGAGCTTTCTTT. The full variable domain, with the rest looked up from reference TRBV15 and TRBJ1-1, is DAMVIQNPRYQVTQFGKPVTLSCSQTLNHNVMYWYQQKSSQAPKLLFHYYDKDFNNEADTPDNFQSRRPNTSFCFLDIRSPGLGDTAMYLCATSRDVEGAFFGQGTRLTVV.

This clonotype appeared a few times. The J gene is TRBJ1-2, the V gene TRBV19; D gene unclear. The CDR3 runs to 10 residues. Germline V CDR1 and CDR2: LNHDA, SQIVND (reference sequence). The germline V and J ends were trimmed by 6 bases and 8 bases, with 7 bases remaining between them. The CDR3 region is CASRGWGYTF. The CDR3 region has the DNA TGTGCCAGTAGAGGATGGGGCTACACCTTC.

There are a few counts of this clonotype. The rearrangement uses TRBV11-2 and TRBJ2-5, with no clear D. The V gene's germline CDR1 is SGHAT and CDR2 FQNNGV. CDR3 length equals 11 residues. V gave up 5 bases and J gave up 6 bases, with 7 bases separating them. The CDR3 is CASSIQQTQYF. As DNA, the CDR3 is TGTGCCAGCAGCATACAGCAGACCCAGTACTTC.

This chain uses TRBV5-1 with TRBJ2-3; 9 bases align to TRBD2. Germline V gene data show CDR1 as SGHRS and CDR2 as YFSETQ. After removal of 0 bases from V and 2 bases from J, the junction contained 1 base not matched to a gene. The CDR3 is made up of 15 amino acids. CDR3 DNA: TGCGCCAGCAGCTTGGTAGCGGGGGACACAGATACGCAGTATTTT. It translates to CASSLVAGDTDTQYF.

The chain uses TRBV11-2 and TRBJ1-2; no clear D gene. CDR3 size: 11 residues. The germline gives CDR1 SGHAT, CDR2 FQNNGV. Between the trimmed V and J ends, which lost 1 base and 9 bases, there was a span of 6 bases. The CDR3 protein is CASSLADSYTF. As DNA, the CDR3 is TGTGCCAGCAGCTTAGCCGACAGCTACACCTTC. Together with reference TRBV11-2 and TRBJ1-2, the CDR3 gives the full variable domain: EAGVAQSPRYKIIEKRQSVAFWCNPISGHATLYWYQQILGQGPKLLIQFQNNGVVDDSQLPKDRFSAERLKGVDSTLKIQPAKLEDSAVYLCASSLADSYTFGSGTRLTVV.

This clonotype was observed a few times. The CDR3 loop reads CASSEMDYEQYV. CDR3 DNA: TGTGCCAGCAGTGAAATGGACTACGAGCAGTACGTC. The chain carries TRBV6-1 and TRBJ2-7, with D unclear. CDR1 is MNHNS, CDR2 SASEGT, per germline. CDR3 length equals 12 residues. V lost 2 bases to trimming and J lost 3 bases, with 5 bases between them.

This chain connects TRBV30 to TRBJ2-3, with 9 bases that match TRBD1. The CDR3 loop spans 15 amino acids. V trimming: 4 bases; J trimming: 4 bases; junction bases outside the gene matches: 9. The germline V gene has CDR1 GTSNPN and CDR2 SVGIG (reference sequence). CDR3 in amino acids: CAWTRDRVTPDTQYF. Written as DNA, the CDR3 is TGTGCCTGGACCCGGGACAGGGTGACTCCAGATACGCAGTATTTT.

The chain employs TRBV7-3 and TRBJ1-2; TRBD1 agrees at 9 bases. CDR1 is SGHTA, CDR2 FQGTGA, per germline. J gave up 7 bases and V 3 bases, and 3 bases lay outside the gene matches. This CDR3 spans 13 amino acids. CDR3 loop: CASSFPQGAGYTF. In DNA form, the CDR3 reads TGTGCCAGCAGCTTCCCACAGGGGGCTGGCTACACCTTC. Looking up the rest from reference TRBV7-3 and TRBJ1-2 gives the full variable domain: GAGVSQTPSNKVTEKGKYVELRCDPISGHTALYWYRQSLGQGPEFLIYFQGTGAADDSGLPNDRFFAVRPEGSVSTLKIQRTERGDSAVYLCASSFPQGAGYTFGSGTRLTVV.

This clonotype was seen a few times. The chain recombines TRBV15 with TRBJ2-7; TRBD1 agrees at 9 bases. The germline V gene has CDR1 LNHNV and CDR2 YYDKDF (reference sequence). The CDR3 spans 16 residues. Trimming at V came to 1 base and at J to 4 bases, leaving 8 bases not matched to a gene. CDR3 sequence reads: CATSRGNRGHLYEQYV. DNA of the CDR3: TGTGCCACCAGCAGAGGGAACAGGGGGCACCTATACGAGCAGTACGTC.

The rearrangement joins TRBV7-2 to TRBJ1-5; the D is unclear. Trimming shortened V by 3 bases and J by 0 bases, and 15 bases separated the two germline ends. This CDR3 has 17 residues. Germline-derived CDR1 and CDR2 are SGHTA and FQGNSA. CDR3 sequence reads: CASSFDASRHSNQPQHF. Here the CDR3 DNA reads TGTGCCAGCAGCTTTGACGCCTCTCGTCATAGCAATCAGCCCCAGCATTTT.

The chain employs TRBV5-1 and TRBJ2-1; 8 bases agree with TRBD2. The V gene end was trimmed by 6 bases and the J gene end by 2 bases; junction bases not matched to a gene: 10. Germline V lookup: CDR1 SGHRS, CDR2 YFSETQ. This CDR3 region has 16 residues. The CDR3 DNA reads as TGCGCCAGCAACGGGGGGGCCAACGGAGCCTACAATGAGCAGTTCTTC. Amino acid sequence: CASNGGANGAYNEQFF.

The V gene is TRBV10-2, the J gene TRBJ2-5; 10 nucleotides match TRBD1. Germline CDR1 reads WSHSY; CDR2 reads SAAADI. This CDR3 is 14 amino acids long. Losses at the gene ends were 6 bases for V and 5 bases for J; bases not matched to a gene: 6. The CDR3 sequence is CASRDRGHAETQYF. The CDR3 region has the DNA TGCGCCAGCAGAGACAGGGGGCATGCGGAGACCCAGTACTTC.

This clonotype was counted many times. The J gene is TRBJ2-2, the V gene TRBV6-5; no clear D gene. The CDR3 loop spans 13 amino acids. In germline, CDR1 is MNHEY, CDR2 SVGAGI. Trimming cost V 2 bases and J 4 bases, with 5 bases left between them. The CDR3 sequence: CASSYRTTGELFF. Written as DNA, the CDR3 is TGTGCCAGCAGTTACAGGACCACCGGGGAGCTGTTTTTT.

The chain couples TRBV6-2 or TRBV6-3 to TRBJ1-5, with D unresolved. The V gene's germline CDR1 is MNHEY and CDR2 SVGEGT. The CDR3 contains 14 residues. Trimming cost V 5 bases and J 3 bases, with 11 bases left between them. The CDR3 region has the DNA TGTGCCAGCAGTCGAGGGTTCTACAATCAGCCCCAGCATTTT. This sequence encodes CASSRGFYNQPQHF.

This clonotype occurred a few times. The chain is built from TRBV7-6 and TRBJ2-5; D gene uncertain. The CDR3 extends over 13 amino acids. Germline V lookup: CDR1 SGHVS, CDR2 FNYEAQ. V lost 4 bases and J 3 bases, leaving 9 bases between the germline ends. CDR3 DNA: TGTGCCAGCAGCTCAATTGGCGAAGAGACCCAGTACTTC. It is translated as CASSSIGEETQYF.

The V and J genes are TRBV4-2 and TRBJ1-4; D is perhaps TRBD1 (5 bases). The CDR3 loop spans 15 amino acids. The V gene's germline CDR1 is LGHNA and CDR2 YNFKEQ. Trimming shortened V by 4 bases and J by 6 bases, and 15 bases separated the two germline ends. CDR3 in DNA: TGTGCCAGCAGCCCGAGGAGGGACCGGGATGAAAAACTGTTTTTT. Its protein product is CASSPRRDRDEKLFF.

The chain is built from TRBV4-2 and TRBJ2-1; maybe TRBD2 (5 bases). V was cut by 8 bases and J by 5 bases, with 16 bases left in between. Germline V gene data show CDR1 as LGHNA and CDR2 as YNFKEQ. This CDR3 spans 14 amino acids. CDR3: CASGPGVLHNEQFF. The DNA for the CDR3 is TGTGCCAGCGGCCCCGGGGTCCTGCACAATGAGCAGTTCTTC.

This clonotype was observed a few times. The chain uses TRBV20-1 and TRBJ2-1; 7 bases align to TRBD2. CDR1 and CDR2 from the germline V gene are DFQATT and SNEGSKA (reference sequence). The CDR3 contains 15 residues. Trimming cost V 1 base and J 3 bases; bases outside gene matches: 6. CDR3 region: CSARVGLVSYNEQFF. The DNA for the CDR3 is TGCAGTGCTAGAGTAGGACTAGTAAGCTACAATGAGCAGTTCTTC.

The chain is built from TRBV5-1 and TRBJ2-1; 7 nucleotides match TRBD1. V shed 4 bases and J 0 bases; nucleotides not matched to a gene: 13. Germline lookup yields CDR1 SGHRS and CDR2 YFSETQ. The length of the CDR3 is 18 residues. The CDR3: CASSPMAGTASSYNEQFF. The CDR3, as DNA: TGCGCCAGCAGCCCCATGGCCGGGACAGCGAGCTCCTACAATGAGCAGTTCTTC.